The TCR beta chain under discussion was sequenced for a study of blood T cell repertoires in COVID-19. Study-wide background: Spain, Italy and the United States supplied samples that represented acute and convalescent COVID-19. The analysed material was cDNA or gDNA that came from T cells, B-cell-depleted T cells, or PBMCs.

Cohorts were based on clinical histories the participants reported. CDR3 size: 14 residues. V was pared by 6 bases and J by 6 bases, with 15 bases between. Germline V lookup: CDR1 SNHLY, CDR2 FYNNEI. Per the authors' pipeline: Nucleated cell number was recorded as an estimate derived from reference gene primer amplification. Sequencing was performed with immunoSEQ multiplex PCR; in TCRdb, only in-frame clones are kept and a portion is missing. The V and J calls and clone size are taken from that table; D and trimming were inferred from the DNA. The table records under 250,000 clones, 70% to 90% of them present only once.

The clonotype was recovered from a man aged 25-40 years who had recovered from COVID-19. J is TRBJ1-5 and V is TRBV2; D gene uncertain. Sample: PBMCs or T cells enriched from blood (not recorded which). CDR3 residues: CASRGDHSTQPQHF. CDR3 nucleotides: TGTGCCAGCAGAGGAGATCACTCCACTCAGCCCCAGCATTTT.